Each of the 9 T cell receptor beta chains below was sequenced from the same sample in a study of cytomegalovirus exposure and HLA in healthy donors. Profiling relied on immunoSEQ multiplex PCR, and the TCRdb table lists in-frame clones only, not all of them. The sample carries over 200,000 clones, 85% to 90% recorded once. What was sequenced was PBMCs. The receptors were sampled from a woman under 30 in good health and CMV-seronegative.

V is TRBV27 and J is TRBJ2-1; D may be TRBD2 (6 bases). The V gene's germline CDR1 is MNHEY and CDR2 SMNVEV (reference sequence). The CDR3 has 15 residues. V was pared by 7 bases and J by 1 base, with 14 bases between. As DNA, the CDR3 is TGTGCCAGCACCCCCTCTGGACTATCCTACAATGAGCAGTTCTTC. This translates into CASTPSGLSYNEQFF.

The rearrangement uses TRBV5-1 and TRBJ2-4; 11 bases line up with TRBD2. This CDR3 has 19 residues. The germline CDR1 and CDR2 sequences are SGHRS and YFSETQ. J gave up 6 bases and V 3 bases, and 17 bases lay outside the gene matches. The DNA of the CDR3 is TGCGCCAGCAGCTCCCAACTCGGGACTAGCGGCCAAGGGGGAAACATTCAGTACTTC. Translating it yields CASSSQLGTSGQGGNIQYF.

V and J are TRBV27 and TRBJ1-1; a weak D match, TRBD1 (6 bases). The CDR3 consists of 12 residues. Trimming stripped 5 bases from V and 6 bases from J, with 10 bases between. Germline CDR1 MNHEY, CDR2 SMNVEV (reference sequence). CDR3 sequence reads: CASSTGMSEAFF. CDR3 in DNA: TGTGCCAGCAGTACAGGGATGTCTGAAGCTTTCTTT.

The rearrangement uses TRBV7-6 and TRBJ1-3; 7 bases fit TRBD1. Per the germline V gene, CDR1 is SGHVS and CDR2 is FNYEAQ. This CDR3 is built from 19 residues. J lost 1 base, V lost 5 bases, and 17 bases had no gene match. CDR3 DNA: TGTGCCAGCAGCCCGAGACAGGGTCGGAAAACGGGGTCTGGAAACACCATATATTTT. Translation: CASSPRQGRKTGSGNTIYF.

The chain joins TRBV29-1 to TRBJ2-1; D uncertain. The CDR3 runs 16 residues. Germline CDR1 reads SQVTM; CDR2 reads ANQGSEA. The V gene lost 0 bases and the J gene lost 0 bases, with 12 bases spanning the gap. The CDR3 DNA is TGCAGCGTTGAAGAATCTAACTTTAACTCCTACAATGAGCAGTTCTTC. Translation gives CSVEESNFNSYNEQFF.

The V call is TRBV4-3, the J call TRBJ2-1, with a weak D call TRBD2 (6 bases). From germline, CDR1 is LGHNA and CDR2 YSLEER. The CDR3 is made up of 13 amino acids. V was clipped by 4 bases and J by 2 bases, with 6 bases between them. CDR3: CASSRGTYNEQFF. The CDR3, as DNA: TGCGCCAGCAGCCGCGGGACCTACAATGAGCAGTTCTTC.

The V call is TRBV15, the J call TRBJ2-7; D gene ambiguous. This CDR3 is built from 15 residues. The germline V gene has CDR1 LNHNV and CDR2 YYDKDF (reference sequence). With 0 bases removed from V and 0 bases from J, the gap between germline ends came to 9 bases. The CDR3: CATSRDLRNSYEQYF. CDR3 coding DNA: TGTGCCACCAGCAGAGATCTGCGGAACTCCTACGAGCAGTACTTC.

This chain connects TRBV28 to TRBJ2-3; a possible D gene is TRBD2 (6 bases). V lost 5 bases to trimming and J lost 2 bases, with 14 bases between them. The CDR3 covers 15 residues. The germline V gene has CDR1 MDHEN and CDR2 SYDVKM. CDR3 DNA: TGTGCCAGCAGTCTAGAGCGGGCGGCCACAGATACGCAGTATTTT. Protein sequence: CASSLERAATDTQYF.

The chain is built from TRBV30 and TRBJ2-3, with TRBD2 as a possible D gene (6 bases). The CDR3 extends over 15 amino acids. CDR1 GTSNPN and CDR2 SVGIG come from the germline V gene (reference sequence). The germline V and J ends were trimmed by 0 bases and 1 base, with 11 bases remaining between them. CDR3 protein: CAWSVHSSGTDTQYF. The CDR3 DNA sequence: TGTGCCTGGAGTGTACATTCTAGCGGCACAGATACGCAGTATTTT.